The 9 T cell receptor beta chains reported below all come from one sample, sequenced in a study of radiation and T cells in renal cell carcinoma. Indicated time point: baseline pretreatment blood. The treatment: 15 Gy SBRT to primary tumor, nephrectomy 4 weeks later. Only in-frame clones appear in the TCRdb table, and some are missing; sequencing was by immunoSEQ multiplex PCR. Of roughly 100,000 clones in the sample, around nine tenths were seen once. The sample in question was blood, obtained from a patient whose treatment included radiotherapy and nephrectomy. The receptors derive from a man aged 45-60 years with renal cell carcinoma.

The genes are TRBV18 and TRBJ1-3, with 7 bases aligning to TRBD1. This CDR3 has 14 amino acids. Germline trimming cut 2 bases from V and 2 bases from J; bases unmatched to any gene: 0. CDR1 and CDR2 (germline): KGHSH, LQKENI. CDR3 loop: CASSPDRAGNTIYF. The CDR3 coding sequence is TGTGCCAGCTCACCAGACAGGGCTGGAAACACCATATATTTT.

The V and J genes are TRBV12-5 and TRBJ2-7; the D gene is possibly TRBD1 (5 bases). The CDR3 spans 17 residues. Per the germline V gene, CDR1 is LGHNT and CDR2 is FRNRAP. V lost 2 bases and J lost 6, with 23 bases in between. CDR3 residues: CASGLRWQGPNPSEQYF. In DNA, the CDR3 is TGTGCTAGTGGTTTGAGATGGCAGGGCCCAAACCCGTCCGAGCAGTACTTC.

The V and J genes are TRBV11-2 and TRBJ2-3; 9 nucleotides agree with TRBD2. Germline V lookup: CDR1 SGHAT, CDR2 FQNNGV. This CDR3 is 16 amino acids long. The ends lost 3 bases at V and 2 bases at J; junction bases unmatched: 6. The chain's CDR3 is CASSFLASGNTDTQYF. The CDR3 nucleotides are TGTGCCAGCAGCTTTCTGGCTAGCGGGAACACAGATACGCAGTATTTT.

The chain employs TRBV6-5 and TRBJ1-4; D remains unclear. CDR3 length: 13 amino acids. V lost 4 bases and J lost 8, with 11 bases in between. Germline CDR1 and CDR2: MNHEY and SVGAGI. This chain's CDR3 is CASSLPGSEKLFF. The CDR3, as DNA: TGTGCCAGCAGTTTACCAGGTAGCGAAAAACTGTTTTTT.

The CDR3 reads CASSHTGVIAYEQYF. For the CDR3, the DNA is TGTGCCAGCAGTCACACAGGGGTCATAGCCTACGAGCAGTACTTC. The J gene is TRBJ2-7, the V gene TRBV28; 7 bases align to TRBD1. CDR3 size: 15 residues. Per the germline V gene, CDR1 is MDHEN and CDR2 is SYDVKM. V was pared by 5 bases and J by 2 bases, with 9 bases of the junction left unmatched.

The chain joins TRBV30 to TRBJ1-1; D is perhaps TRBD1 (6 bases). V was clipped by 7 bases and J by 0 bases, with 15 bases between them. The germline gives CDR1 GTSNPN, CDR2 SVGIG (reference sequence). There are 14 residues in the CDR3. CDR3 in amino acids: CASSVGHLNTEAFF. The DNA for the CDR3 is TGTGCCTCATCCGTGGGACACCTGAACACTGAAGCTTTCTTT.

CDR3 in amino acids: CASSPPTGGGHEQYF. The CDR3 DNA sequence: TGTGCCAGCTCACCCCCGACAGGGGGCGGACACGAGCAGTACTTC. The rearrangement joins TRBV18 to TRBJ2-7; 10 nucleotides agree with TRBD1. V was pared by 3 bases and J by 5 bases, with 7 bases of the junction left unmatched. Germline V gene data show CDR1 as KGHSH and CDR2 as LQKENI. The length of the CDR3 is 15 residues.

The chain employs TRBV19 and TRBJ1-5; TRBD1 aligns across 9 bases. There are 21 residues in the CDR3. Germline lookup yields CDR1 LNHDA and CDR2 SQIVND (reference sequence). V was clipped by 5 bases and J by 1 base; unmatched bases: 21. Here the CDR3 DNA reads TGTGCCAGTAGTCATTCCTGGACCGGGACAGGGACCCGCTGGAGCAATCAGCCCCAGCATTTT. It translates to CASSHSWTGTGTRWSNQPQHF.

The rearrangement links TRBV7-2 to TRBJ1-1, with TRBD1 matching 8 bases. The CDR3 extends over 12 amino acids. Germline CDR1 is SGHTA and CDR2 is FQGNSA. The ends lost 3 bases at V and 11 bases at J; junction bases unmatched: 5. The CDR3 nucleotides read TGTGCCAGCAGCTTGATGACAGGGGCGGCTTTCTTT. It codes for CASSLMTGAAFF. Supplemented by reference TRBV7-2 and TRBJ1-1, the full variable domain reads GAGVSQSPSNKVTEKGKDVELRCDPISGHTALYWYRQSLGQGLEFLIYFQGNSAPDKSGLPSDRFSAERTGGSVSTLTIQRTQQEDSAVYLCASSLMTGAAFFGQGTRLTVV.